The 17 T cell receptor beta chains listed next were all sequenced from one sample in a study of blood T cell repertoires in COVID-19. Libraries were prepared by immunoSEQ multiplex PCR; TCRdb keeps only in-frame clonotypes and omits some of them. The sample shows about 88,000 clones, around 90% of them seen only once. The sample comprised peripheral blood. The receptors originated from a male donor with acute or convalescent COVID-19.

V gene TRBV5-4 combines with J gene TRBJ2-1, with D hard to call. Germline V gene sequence: CDR1 SGHNT, CDR2 YYREEE (reference sequence). The CDR3 is made up of 13 amino acids. The V end was cut by 4 bases, the J end by 10 bases, with 15 bases between. Written as DNA, the CDR3 is TGTGCCAGCAGCAGCCCTATGAATAAAGAGCAGTTCTTC. This encodes CASSSPMNKEQFF.

The CDR3 is CASSIDPPTSGGLDTQYF. The DNA for the CDR3 is TGTGCCAGTAGTATAGACCCCCCGACTAGCGGGGGGTTAGATACGCAGTATTTT. The chain uses TRBV19 and TRBJ2-3, with 13 bases fitting TRBD2. CDR1 is LNHDA and CDR2 is SQIVND in the germline V gene (reference sequence). The CDR3 is 18 amino acids. Trimming cost V 0 bases and J 5 bases; bases outside gene matches: 8.

The chain has TRBV9 and TRBJ1-3; D might be TRBD1 (6 bases). V shed 0 bases and J shed 1 base, with 14 bases lying between them. The CDR3 length is 17 residues. CDR1 and CDR2 from the germline V gene are SGDLS and YYNGEE. CDR3 sequence (DNA): TGTGCCAGCAGCGTAGTTGGGGGCTCCCCTTCTGGAAACACCATATATTTT. It translates to CASSVVGGSPSGNTIYF. Drawing the rest from reference TRBV9 and TRBJ1-3, the complete variable domain is DSGVTQTPKHLITATGQRVTLRCSPRSGDLSVYWYQQSLDQGLQFLIQYYNGEERAKGNILERFSAQQFPDLHSELNLSSLELGDSALYFCASSVVGGSPSGNTIYFGEGSWLTVV.

This rearrangement joins TRBV25-1 to TRBJ2-5; 8 bases are a match to TRBD1. The CDR3 length is 15 residues. Germline lookup yields CDR1 MGHDK and CDR2 SYGVNS. The V gene end was trimmed by 6 bases and the J gene end by 1 base; junction bases not matched to a gene: 7. This chain's CDR3 is CASRPPGQGQETQYF. CDR3 bases: TGTGCCAGCAGGCCCCCCGGACAGGGCCAAGAGACCCAGTACTTC.

The V and J genes are TRBV6-1 and TRBJ1-2, with no clear D. With 1 base removed from V and 4 bases from J, the gap between germline ends came to 10 bases. Germline lookup yields CDR1 MNHNS and CDR2 SASEGT. This CDR3 has 14 residues. The CDR3, as DNA: TGTGCCAGCAGTGAAGTCGGGGATGTCTATGGCTACACCTTC. Translated: CASSEVGDVYGYTF.

The V gene is TRBV19, the J gene TRBJ1-1; a possible D gene is TRBD1 (6 bases). The V gene's germline CDR1 is LNHDA and CDR2 SQIVND (reference sequence). The V end lost 8 bases, the J end lost 4 bases, and 14 bases lay between the germline ends. The CDR3 consists of 13 residues. The CDR3 sequence is CASAGAGATEAFF. The CDR3 DNA reads TGTGCCAGTGCCGGGGCAGGGGCCACTGAAGCTTTCTTT.

The V call is TRBV24-1, the J call TRBJ1-1, with 10 bases matching TRBD1. Germline CDR1 KGHDR, CDR2 SFDVKD. CDR3 length equals 13 residues. Trimming cost V 8 bases and J 3 bases; bases outside gene matches: 2. The CDR3 sequence: CATTGQGDTEAFF. The CDR3 coding sequence is TGTGCCACCACCGGACAGGGGGACACTGAAGCTTTCTTT.

The gene calls are TRBV9 and TRBJ1-5; the D gene is possibly TRBD1 (5 bases). The germline V and J ends were trimmed by 0 bases and 5 bases, with 15 bases remaining between them. This CDR3 has 16 amino acids. The V gene's germline CDR1 is SGDLS and CDR2 YYNGEE. The CDR3 DNA reads TGTGCCAGCAGCGTAGGGGGTGGGGCTGTCGATCAGCCCCAGCATTTT. Translating gives CASSVGGGAVDQPQHF. Using reference TRBV9 and TRBJ1-5 for the parts outside the CDR3, the full variable domain is DSGVTQTPKHLITATGQRVTLRCSPRSGDLSVYWYQQSLDQGLQFLIQYYNGEERAKGNILERFSAQQFPDLHSELNLSSLELGDSALYFCASSVGGGAVDQPQHFGDGTRLSIL.

The rearrangement joins TRBV4-2 to TRBJ2-3; weak D call: TRBD1 (6 bases). V was cut by 1 base and J by 10 bases, with 18 bases left in between. Germline V gene lookup returns CDR1 LGHNA and CDR2 YNFKEQ. The CDR3 is 15 residues long. CDR3 sequence reads: CASSQGTGPPGAQYF. The CDR3, as DNA: TGTGCCAGCAGCCAAGGAACAGGGCCTCCAGGTGCGCAGTATTTT.

The chain recombines TRBV19 with TRBJ2-3, with TRBD1 matching 7 bases. The CDR3 is 14 residues long. Germline lookup yields CDR1 LNHDA and CDR2 SQIVND (reference sequence). The J segment lost 2 bases and the V segment lost 6 bases, leaving 5 bases of the junction unmatched. For the CDR3, the DNA is TGTGCCAGTAGAAACAGGGGTTCCACAGATACGCAGTATTTT. It translates to CASRNRGSTDTQYF.

The V call is TRBV5-1, the J call TRBJ2-1; the match to TRBD1 covers 8 bases. The V segment lost 0 bases and the J segment 5 bases; nucleotides outside the gene matches: 10. The length of the CDR3 is 17 residues. CDR1 SGHRS and CDR2 YFSETQ come from the germline V gene. The CDR3 DNA sequence: TGCGCCAGCAGCTTGGGGCCGACCGGGACAGGAAACAATGAGCAGTTCTTC. The encoded protein is CASSLGPTGTGNNEQFF.

The rearrangement joins TRBV6-5 to TRBJ1-4, with 7 bases fitting TRBD1. The germline CDR1 and CDR2 sequences are MNHEY and SVGAGI. This CDR3 region has 13 residues. V lost 7 bases to trimming and J lost 5 bases; unmatched junction nucleotides: 4. For the CDR3, the DNA is TGTGCCAGCACGGGACAGAACAATGAAAAACTGTTTTTT. Its protein is CASTGQNNEKLFF.

The V call is TRBV19, the J call TRBJ2-1; 9 nucleotides line up with TRBD2. V was pared by 6 bases and J by 4 bases, with 7 bases of the junction left unmatched. Germline V gene lookup returns CDR1 LNHDA and CDR2 SQIVND (reference sequence). The CDR3 runs to 15 residues. CDR3 bases: TGTGCCAGTAGAGGTAGCGGGGGAAAGTACAATGAGCAGTTCTTC. Protein sequence: CASRGSGGKYNEQFF.

The chain joins TRBV2 to TRBJ1-1; TRBD1 matches 7 bases. The CDR3 covers 13 residues. After removal of 7 bases from V and 1 base from J, the junction contained 3 bases not matched to a gene. CDR1 is SNHLY, CDR2 FYNNEI, per germline. In DNA, the CDR3 is TGTGCCAGCATTCGGACAGGGAACACTGAAGCTTTCTTT. As protein: CASIRTGNTEAFF.

This clone appeared once. The gene calls are TRBV5-6 and TRBJ2-5, with D possibly being TRBD2 (6 bases). The CDR3 totals 12 residues. The V gene lost 3 bases and the J gene lost 13 bases, with 16 bases spanning the gap. The germline CDR1 and CDR2 sequences are SGHDT and YYEEEE. CDR3 nucleotide sequence: TGTGCCAGCAGCTCCCGGGACTCGGGAAGGTACTTC. Protein: CASSSRDSGRYF.

This chain uses TRBV5-1 with TRBJ1-4; 7 bases fit TRBD1. V shed 4 bases, J shed 0 bases, and the junction held 3 bases outside the gene matches. The CDR3 is 15 amino acids. CDR1 and CDR2 (germline): SGHRS, YFSETQ. The CDR3 region has the DNA TGCGCCAGCAGCCCCGGGACAGCAACTAATGAAAAACTGTTTTTT. Translated: CASSPGTATNEKLFF.

This chain's CDR3 is CASSANRDRVSYEQYF. CDR3 DNA sequence: TGTGCCAGCAGTGCCAACCGGGACAGGGTATCCTACGAGCAGTACTTC. The chain has TRBV6-2 or TRBV6-3 and TRBJ2-7, with TRBD1 matching over 9 bases. The CDR3 extends over 16 amino acids. V gave up 5 bases and J gave up 1 base; unmatched junction bases: 9. Germline V gives CDR1 MNHEY, CDR2 SVGEGT.